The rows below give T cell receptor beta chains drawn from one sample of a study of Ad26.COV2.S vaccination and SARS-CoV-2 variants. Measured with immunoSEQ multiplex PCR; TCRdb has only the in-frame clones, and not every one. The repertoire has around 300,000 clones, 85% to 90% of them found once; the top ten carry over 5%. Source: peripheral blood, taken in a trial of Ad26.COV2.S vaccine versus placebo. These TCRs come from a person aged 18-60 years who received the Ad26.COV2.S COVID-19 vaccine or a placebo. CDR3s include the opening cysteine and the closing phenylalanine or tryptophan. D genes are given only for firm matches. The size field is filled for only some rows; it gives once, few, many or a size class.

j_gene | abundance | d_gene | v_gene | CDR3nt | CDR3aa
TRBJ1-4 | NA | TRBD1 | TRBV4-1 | TGCGCCAGCAGCCAAGATGAAGGGGGCACGAGGGATGAAAAACTGTTTTTT | CASSQDEGGTRDEKLFF
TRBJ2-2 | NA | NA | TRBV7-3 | TGTGCCAGTCGCGAACAGGGGAACACCGGGGAGCTGTTTTTT | CASREQGNTGELFF
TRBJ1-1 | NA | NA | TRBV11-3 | TGTGCCAGTAGCCGCGGGGTTCAGGGTGAAGCTTTCTTT | CASSRGVQGEAFF
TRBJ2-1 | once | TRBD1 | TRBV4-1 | TGCGCCAGCAGCCAACCCACAGGGGCTCGAGGGAATGAGCAGTTCTTC | CASSQPTGARGNEQFF
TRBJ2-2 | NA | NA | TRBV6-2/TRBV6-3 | TGTGCCAGCAGTAAAGGGACCTACACCGGGGAGCTGTTTTTT | CASSKGTYTGELFF
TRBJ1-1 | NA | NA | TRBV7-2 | TGTGCCAGCAGCTTGCCGGGGAACACTGAAGCTTTCTTT | CASSLPGNTEAFF
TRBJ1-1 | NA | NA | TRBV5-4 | TGTGCCAGCAGCCCACAGGGAGGGTTTGGGAACACTGAAGCTTTCTTT | CASSPQGGFGNTEAFF
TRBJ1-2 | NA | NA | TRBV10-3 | TGTGCCATCAGTGAGTTAGTAGGCAAGGATGGCTACACCTTC | CAISELVGKDGYTF
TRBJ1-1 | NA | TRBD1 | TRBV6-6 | TGTGCCAGCAGTTACGCACAGGGGATTGACACTGAAGCTTTCTTT | CASSYAQGIDTEAFF
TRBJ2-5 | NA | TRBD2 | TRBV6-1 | TGTGCCAGCAGTCAACTAGCGGGAGGCAGCGAGACCCAGTACTTC | CASSQLAGGSETQYF
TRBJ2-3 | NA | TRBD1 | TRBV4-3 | TGCGCCAGCAGCGTGGACAGGTGGGGCACAGATACGCAGTATTTT | CASSVDRWGTDTQYF
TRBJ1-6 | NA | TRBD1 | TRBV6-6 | TGTGCCAGCAATAAAAACAGGGGGCGGGTGGATTCACCCCTCCACTTT | CASNKNRGRVDSPLHF
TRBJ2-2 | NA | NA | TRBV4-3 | TGCGCCAGCAGCCAAGATCTAATAGGCTTGAACACCGGGGAGCTGTTTTTT | CASSQDLIGLNTGELFF
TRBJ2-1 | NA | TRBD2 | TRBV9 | TGTGCCAGCAGCGAGCTAGCGGGGTGGGACAATGAGCAGTTCTTC | CASSELAGWDNEQFF
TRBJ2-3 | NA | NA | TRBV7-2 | TGTGCCAGCAGCTCCCCCCGGGCCCTGAAGAGGGATACGCAGTATTTT | CASSSPRALKRDTQYF
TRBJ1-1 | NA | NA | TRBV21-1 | TGTGCCAGCAGCAAACCCGGAAAAGGCACAGGGGCCGTTGGGACAGGGGGCGAGAACACTGAAGCTTTCTTT | CASSKPGKGTGAVGTGGENTEAFF
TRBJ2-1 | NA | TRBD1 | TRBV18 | TGTGCCAGCTCACCACCCCGAAGTAAGGGGGCGATTTACAATGAGCAGTTCTTC | CASSPPRSKGAIYNEQFF
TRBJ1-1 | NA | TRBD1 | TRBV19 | TGTGCCAGTAGTATTAGAGGGGGCGCTGTTAACACTGAAGCTTTCTTT | CASSIRGGAVNTEAFF
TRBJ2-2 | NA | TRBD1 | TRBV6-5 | TGTGCCAGCCGTAGGACAGGCATCAACACCGGGGAGCTGTTTTTT | CASRRTGINTGELFF
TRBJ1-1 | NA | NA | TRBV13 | TGTGCCAGCAGTGGGGGGGATACCGAAGCTTTCTTT | CASSGGDTEAFF
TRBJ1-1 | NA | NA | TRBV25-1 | TGTGCCAGCAGTGAAACAACAGTCTCCAACACTGAAGCTTTCTTT | CASSETTVSNTEAFF
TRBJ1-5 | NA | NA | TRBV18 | TGTGCCAGCTCTCCTGGACGGAATCAGCCCCAGCATTTT | CASSPGRNQPQHF
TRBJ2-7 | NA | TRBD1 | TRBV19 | TGTGCCAGTAGTTTTGGACAGGGGCAGGGGGAGCAGTACTTC | CASSFGQGQGEQYF
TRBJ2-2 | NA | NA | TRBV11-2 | TGTGCCAGCAGCTTAGGGGAAGCCGGGGAGCTGTTTTTT | CASSLGEAGELFF
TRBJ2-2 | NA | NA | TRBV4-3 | TGCGCCAGCCTGGTAGACACCGGGGAGCTGTTTTTT | CASLVDTGELFF
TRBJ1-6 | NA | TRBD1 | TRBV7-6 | TGTGCCAGCAGCTCCGGACAGGGGGATAATTCACCCCTCCACTTT | CASSSGQGDNSPLHF
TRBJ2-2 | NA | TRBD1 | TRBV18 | TGTGCCAGCTCACCAAGGACAGGGGACACCGGGGAGCTGTTTTTT | CASSPRTGDTGELFF
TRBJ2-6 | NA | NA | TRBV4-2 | TGTGCCAGCAGCCAACGCACCCCTGGGGCCAACGTCCTGACTTTC | CASSQRTPGANVLTF
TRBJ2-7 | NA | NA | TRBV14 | TGTGCCAGCAGCCAAGATCGAAGAGTATCGCCTTACGAGCAGTACTTC | CASSQDRRVSPYEQYF
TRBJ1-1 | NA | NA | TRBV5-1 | TGCGCCAGCAGCTTTCAGGGGAACACTGAAGCTTTCTTT | CASSFQGNTEAFF
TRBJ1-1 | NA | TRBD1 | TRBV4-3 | TGCGCCAGCAGCCAAGGAACAGGGGGCAACACTGAAGCTTTCTTT | CASSQGTGGNTEAFF